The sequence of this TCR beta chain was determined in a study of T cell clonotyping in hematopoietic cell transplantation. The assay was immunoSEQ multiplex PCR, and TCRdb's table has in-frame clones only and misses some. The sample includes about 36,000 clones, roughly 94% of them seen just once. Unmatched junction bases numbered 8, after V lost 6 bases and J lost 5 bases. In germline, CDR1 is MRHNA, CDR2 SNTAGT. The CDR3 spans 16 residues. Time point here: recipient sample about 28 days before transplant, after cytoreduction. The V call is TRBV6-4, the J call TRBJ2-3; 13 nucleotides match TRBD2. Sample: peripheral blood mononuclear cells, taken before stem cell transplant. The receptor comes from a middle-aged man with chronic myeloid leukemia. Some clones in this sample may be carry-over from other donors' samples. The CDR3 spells CASSWTSGGSVDTQYF. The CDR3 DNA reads TGTGCCAGCAGCTGGACTAGCGGGGGCAGTGTAGATACGCAGTATTTT.